This T cell receptor (beta chain) was recovered during a study of breast tumors, draining lymph nodes, adjacent tissues. Axillary draining lymph nodes of breast cancer patients supplied the node samples. TCRdb used MiXCR to reprocess the multiplex PCR reads, holding one entry per CDR3 protein. The table has some 120,000 distinct CDR3 sequences, roughly 20% seen once; the top ten hold roughly 2.4%. CDR1 and CDR2 (germline): WNHNN, SYGVQD (reference sequence). This CDR3 is built from 15 residues. Study outcomes and limitations: The data were judged consistent with most tumor T cells coming from lymph node and expanding in tumor. Data only fit, rather than demonstrated, lymph node origin of most tumor T cells. Luminal-like breast cancer showed significantly greater tumor-nontumor repertoire similarity than basal-like breast cancer did. Compared with lymph nodes, tumors were less diverse; compared with nontumor tissue, more.

In the case of this clonotype: What it binds is not known. This may be a read error: a much more frequent sequence differs by one nucleotide.

The specimen was axillary lymph node tissue. The TCR was taken from a female donor with breast cancer. Some clones in this sample may be carry-over from other donors' samples. This chain links TRBV10-1 with TRBJ1-3; D ambiguous. CDR3: CASSEGRNSGNAIYF. The CDR3 DNA is TGCGCCAGCAGTGAGGGACGGAACTCTGGAAACGCCATATATTTT.